This T cell receptor beta chain was captured in a study of blood T cell repertoires in COVID-19. The protocol was immunoSEQ multiplex PCR, while the TCRdb copy is restricted to in-frame clones and leaves out a portion. The repertoire consists of 120,000 to 150,000 clones, with 80% to 90% occurring once and the leading ten covering 35% to 40%. V lost 6 bases, J lost 3 bases, and 4 bases stayed unmatched. The CDR3 covers 14 residues. Germline loops: CDR1 GTSNPN, CDR2 SVGIG (reference sequence). The TCR was taken from a man in his fifties who had recovered from COVID-19. Input material: peripheral blood. This chain connects TRBV30 to TRBJ2-5; 13 bases line up with TRBD2. The CDR3 DNA sequence: TGTGCCTGTACAGGACTAGCGGGGGAAGAGACCCAGTACTTC. It encodes CACTGLAGEETQYF.